The 28 T cell receptor beta chains given below trace back to one sample, sequenced in a study of blood T cells in healthy people across ages. The second PCR ran about 6 to 12 cycles with a sample-barcoded 5' primer and J-beta primers. A single record per CDR3 protein comes from TCRdb applying MiXCR to the 5' RACE reads. The table records about 640,000 distinct CDR3 sequences, around 54% of them present only once. The specimen was blood. These receptors were obtained from a man aged 60 to 75 in good health.

The V and J genes are TRBV7-8 and TRBJ2-7; the D gene could be TRBD1 or TRBD2 (5 bases each). The V end was cut by 3 bases, the J end by 3 bases, with 9 bases between. Germline loops: CDR1 SGHVS, CDR2 FQNEAQ. The CDR3 totals 13 residues. CDR3 sequence reads: CASSFGTDYEQYF. CDR3 nucleotide sequence: TGTGCCAGCAGCTTTGGGACCGACTACGAGCAGTACTTC.

This chain uses TRBV7-2 with TRBJ2-3; 11 positions agree with TRBD2. The CDR3 runs 16 residues. Germline trimming cut 4 bases from V and 6 bases from J; bases unmatched to any gene: 9. The germline CDR1 and CDR2 sequences are SGHTA and FQGNSA. The CDR3 sequence is CASSSDVAGGRDTQYF. CDR3 nucleotide sequence: TGTGCCAGCAGCTCGGACGTAGCGGGGGGGCGGGATACGCAGTATTTT.

V gene TRBV11-2 combines with J gene TRBJ2-1; D might be TRBD2 (6 bases). The CDR3 covers 16 residues. Germline CDR1 SGHAT, CDR2 FQNNGV. Trimming removed 0 bases from V and 6 bases from J, with 15 bases in between. The CDR3: CASSLDRGTLLNEQFF. CDR3 DNA sequence: TGTGCCAGCAGCTTAGATCGGGGGACGCTCCTCAATGAGCAGTTCTTC.

This clonotype was seen more than once but under ten times. V and J are TRBV7-8 and TRBJ2-5, with TRBD2 matching 8 bases. The CDR3 is made up of 16 amino acids. Losses at the gene ends were 1 base for V and 2 bases for J; bases not matched to a gene: 6. CDR1 is SGHVS, CDR2 FQNEAQ, per germline. The DNA of the CDR3 is TGTGCCAGCAGCTTAGGGTCCGGGGGGGCTCAAGAGACCCAGTACTTC. Protein: CASSLGSGGAQETQYF.

This clonotype occurred many times. This chain links TRBV5-1 with TRBJ2-7, with 8 bases aligning to TRBD2. V lost 0 bases to trimming and J lost 0 bases; unmatched junction nucleotides: 2. Germline CDR1 and CDR2: SGHRS and YFSETQ. The CDR3 has 15 amino acids. The CDR3 DNA sequence: TGCGCCAGCAGCTTGGCGGGGGGGAGCTCCTACGAGCAGTACTTC. Protein: CASSLAGGSSYEQYF.

The rearrangement joins TRBV13 to TRBJ2-1; D is possibly TRBD1 (6 bases). The germline gives CDR1 PRHDT, CDR2 FYEKMQ (reference sequence). This CDR3 has 12 residues. Trimming shortened V by 5 bases and J by 10 bases, and 12 bases separated the two germline ends. CDR3 bases: TGTGCCAGCAGCCACAGGGTGCGGGAGCAGTTCTTC. Amino acid sequence: CASSHRVREQFF.

This clonotype was seen repeatedly, ten times or more. This chain links TRBV5-1 with TRBJ2-1, with a possible D match to TRBD2 (6 bases). Trimming pared 3 bases from V and 9 bases from J, leaving 13 bases between. Germline V gene lookup returns CDR1 SGHRS and CDR2 YFSETQ. This CDR3 has 13 residues. This CDR3 reads CASSSPLAGEQFF. Here the CDR3 DNA reads TGCGCCAGCAGCTCACCACTAGCCGGTGAGCAGTTCTTC.

This clonotype appeared a few times. The chain has TRBV2 and TRBJ2-1; D possibly uses TRBD1 or TRBD2 (5 bases each). Trimming removed 6 bases from V and 1 base from J, with 10 bases in between. In germline, CDR1 is SNHLY, CDR2 FYNNEI. This CDR3 spans 14 amino acids. The DNA of the CDR3 is TGTGCCAGCAGCCCGGGGCCATCCTACAATGAGCAGTTCTTC. Protein product: CASSPGPSYNEQFF.

The chain employs TRBV2 and TRBJ2-7; the D gene is possibly TRBD1 (6 bases). V was trimmed by 1 base and J by 0 bases, leaving 22 bases between them. The CDR3 sequence is 19 residues long. Germline V gene lookup returns CDR1 SNHLY and CDR2 FYNNEI. This CDR3 reads CASSEVGGHRLDFSYEQYF. The DNA of the CDR3 is TGTGCCAGCAGTGAAGTAGGGGGACACCGCCTTGATTTCTCCTACGAGCAGTACTTC.

This clonotype was counted only a few times. The chain employs TRBV9 and TRBJ2-5; perhaps TRBD1 as D (5 bases). The CDR3 is 16 residues long. The germline V and J ends were trimmed by 2 bases and 5 bases, with 19 bases remaining between them. Per germline, CDR1 SGDLS and CDR2 YYNGEE. The CDR3 DNA reads TGTGCCAGCAGCGTCAGGGTTGGTGTCGTTGGGGAGACCCAGTACTTC. Translating it yields CASSVRVGVVGETQYF. Full variable domain (remainder filled in from reference TRBV9 and TRBJ2-5): DSGVTQTPKHLITATGQRVTLRCSPRSGDLSVYWYQQSLDQGLQFLIQYYNGEERAKGNILERFSAQQFPDLHSELNLSSLELGDSALYFCASSVRVGVVGETQYFGPGTRLLVL.

The chain uses TRBV19 and TRBJ1-2, with D tentatively TRBD1 (6 bases). V was pared by 7 bases and J by 3 bases, with 12 bases between. This CDR3 has 13 residues. CDR1 is LNHDA, CDR2 SQIVND, per germline (reference sequence). In DNA, the CDR3 is TGTGCCAGTATCCCTACAGGGCACTATGGCTACACCTTC. Residues: CASIPTGHYGYTF.

This clonotype came up once. The genes are TRBV10-3 and TRBJ2-7; TRBD2 matches 7 bases. Looked up from germline, CDR1 is ENHRY and CDR2 is SYGVKD. The CDR3 contains 15 residues. The V gene end was trimmed by 3 bases and the J gene end by 1 base; junction bases not matched to a gene: 6. This CDR3 is CAISDVKRESYEQYF. The CDR3 DNA reads TGTGCCATCAGTGATGTCAAGCGGGAATCCTACGAGCAGTACTTC.

In the case of this clonotype: A read error may account for a junction end that differs from germline. The V gene is TRBV5-1, the J gene TRBJ1-1, with D unclear. CDR1 is SGHRS and CDR2 is YFSETQ in the germline V gene. The CDR3 loop spans 14 amino acids. CDR3 amino acids: CVSSLVQSEREAFF. CDR3 bases: TGCGTCAGCAGCTTGGTACAGTCAGAACGGGAAGCTTTCTTT. The complete variable domain, with remaining parts taken from reference TRBV5-1 and TRBJ1-1, reads KAGVTQTPRYLIKTRGQQVTLSCSPISGHRSVSWYQQTPGQGLQFLFEYFSETQRNKGNFPGRFSGRQFSNSRSEMNVSTLELGDSALYLCVSSLVQSEREAFFGQGTRLTVV.

The gene calls are TRBV11-2 and TRBJ2-7, with D perhaps assigned TRBD1 or TRBD2 (6 bases each). V was trimmed by 5 bases and J by 0 bases, leaving 17 bases between them. Germline V gene data show CDR1 as SGHAT and CDR2 as FQNNGV. This CDR3 is built from 16 residues. DNA of the CDR3: TGTGCCAGCAGCCCGAGGGGGGCTGGTTACTCCTACGAGCAGTACTTC. Its protein product is CASSPRGAGYSYEQYF.

The rearrangement uses TRBV7-9 and TRBJ1-2; D ambiguous. This CDR3 region has 13 residues. Trimming shortened V by 1 base and J by 7 bases, and 10 bases separated the two germline ends. CDR1 is SEHNR, CDR2 FQNEAQ, per germline (reference sequence). This chain's CDR3 is CASSLDGLGGYTF. The DNA for the CDR3 is TGTGCCAGCAGCTTAGATGGTTTGGGTGGCTACACCTTC.

This clonotype occurred a few times. V and J are TRBV7-2 and TRBJ2-2; tentatively, D is TRBD1 or TRBD2 (5 bases each). The CDR3 covers 16 residues. From germline, CDR1 is SGHTA and CDR2 FQGNSA. V dropped 5 bases and J dropped 4 bases, with 17 bases sitting between them. The CDR3 sequence: CASSRLGTLSTGELFF. In DNA, the CDR3 is TGTGCCAGCAGCCGTCTCGGGACGCTAAGCACCGGGGAGCTGTTTTTT.

This clonotype was observed at least ten times. V is TRBV3-1 and J is TRBJ2-7; D is ambiguous. The ends were cut back, 1 base at V and 3 bases at J, with 10 bases in the middle. Germline loops: CDR1 LGHDT, CDR2 YNNKEL (reference sequence). The CDR3 has 14 residues. The CDR3 sequence: CASSQGTSYYEQYF. CDR3 nucleotides: TGTGCCAGCAGCCAAGGGACCTCTTACTACGAGCAGTACTTC.

The chain carries TRBV12-3 or TRBV12-4 and TRBJ2-5, with 8 nucleotides matching TRBD2. The J call may be incorrect, as the DNA end agrees better with TRBJ2-7. The CDR3 loop spans 13 amino acids. The CDR3, as DNA: TGTGCCAGCAGTGTTTCGGGGGGGTCCGAGCAGTACTTC. Translating it yields CASSVSGGSEQYF.

The V gene is TRBV28, the J gene TRBJ2-3; D may be TRBD1 (6 bases). The length of the CDR3 is 16 residues. Trimming cost V 3 bases and J 6 bases, with 19 bases left between them. Germline loops: CDR1 MDHEN, CDR2 SYDVKM. The CDR3 region is CASSFVAGAPMDTQYF. As DNA, the CDR3 is TGTGCCAGCAGTTTCGTGGCAGGGGCCCCAATGGATACGCAGTATTTT.

The table lists this clonotype with a few counts. The chain couples TRBV5-4 to TRBJ2-7; 10 bases line up with TRBD1. Germline V gene data show CDR1 as SGHNT and CDR2 as YYREEE (reference sequence). The CDR3 is 15 residues long. Losses at the gene ends were 3 bases for V and 6 bases for J; bases not matched to a gene: 9. The CDR3 sequence: CASSSDRGPRSEQYF. The CDR3 region has the DNA TGTGCCAGCAGCTCAGACAGGGGGCCCAGGAGCGAGCAGTACTTC.

J is TRBJ2-5 and V is TRBV11-2; TRBD2 aligns across 9 bases. V lost 1 base, J lost 6 bases, and 6 bases stayed unmatched. The CDR3 totals 15 residues. Germline lookup yields CDR1 SGHAT and CDR2 FQNNGV. The CDR3 nucleotides are TGTGCCAGCAGCTTAGTTGCGGGGGGGCCCCAGACCCAGTACTTC. Translated, it gives CASSLVAGGPQTQYF.

The J gene is TRBJ1-2, the V gene TRBV24-1, with D possibly being TRBD1 (5 bases). The CDR3 has 12 residues. With 2 bases removed from V and 8 bases from J, the gap between germline ends came to 8 bases. From germline, CDR1 is KGHDR and CDR2 SFDVKD. The CDR3 loop is CATSDWGYGYTF. CDR3 nucleotides: TGTGCCACCAGTGATTGGGGGTACGGCTACACCTTC.

This clonotype came up a few times. The chain employs TRBV20-1 and TRBJ2-3, with 7 nucleotides matching TRBD2. The V segment lost 1 base and the J segment 0 bases; nucleotides outside the gene matches: 7. Germline values: CDR1 DFQATT, CDR2 SNEGSKA (reference sequence). This CDR3 contains 16 residues. CDR3 in DNA: TGCAGTGCTAGAGGATTAGCCGGGGGGAGCACAGATACGCAGTATTTT. Residues: CSARGLAGGSTDTQYF.

The chain is built from TRBV20-1 and TRBJ2-1; 10 positions match TRBD2. The CDR3 covers 15 residues. Germline V gene sequence: CDR1 DFQATT, CDR2 SNEGSKA (reference sequence). Trimming removed 0 bases from V and 2 bases from J; junction bases left unmatched: 1. The CDR3 region has the DNA TGCAGTGCTAGAGAAGCGGGGGGGCCCTACAATGAGCAGTTCTTC. It translates to CSAREAGGPYNEQFF.

The V and J genes are TRBV4-1 and TRBJ2-2, with D hard to call. Trimming pared 2 bases from V and 8 bases from J, leaving 18 bases between. Germline CDR1 is MGHRA and CDR2 is YSYEKL. CDR3 length: 16 amino acids. The CDR3 loop reads CASSQTDAFFDGELFF. DNA of the CDR3: TGCGCCAGCAGCCAAACCGACGCGTTCTTCGATGGGGAGCTGTTTTTT.

The chain has TRBV18 and TRBJ2-7, with 9 bases that match TRBD1. The V gene end was trimmed by 5 bases and the J gene end by 1 base; junction bases not matched to a gene: 9. Germline CDR1 and CDR2: KGHSH and LQKENI. This CDR3 region has 16 residues. The CDR3 DNA sequence: TGTGCCAGCTCAGGGGGACAGGGTGCGACGTCCTACGAGCAGTACTTC. Encoded protein: CASSGGQGATSYEQYF. The entire variable domain, with the rest obtained from reference TRBV18 and TRBJ2-7, is as follows: NAGVMQNPRHLVRRRGQEARLRCSPMKGHSHVYWYRQLPEEGLKFMVYLQKENIIDESGMPKERFSAEFPKEGPSILRIQQVVRGDSAAYFCASSGGQGATSYEQYFGPGTRLTVT.

This rearrangement joins TRBV20-1 to TRBJ2-3, with 7 bases identical to TRBD2. Trimming took 5 bases from V and 3 from J; bases not matched to a gene: 8. The V gene's germline CDR1 is DFQATT and CDR2 SNEGSKA (reference sequence). The CDR3 is made up of 14 amino acids. As DNA, the CDR3 is TGCAGTGCTCCCAAACGGGGGGTAACAGATACGCAGTATTTT. Translating gives CSAPKRGVTDTQYF.

J is TRBJ2-1 and V is TRBV10-1; 11 bases map to TRBD2. This CDR3 is 14 amino acids long. The V gene's germline CDR1 is WNHNN and CDR2 SYGVQD (reference sequence). V dropped 5 bases and J dropped 6; count of bases not matched to a gene: 3. CDR3 sequence reads: CASSSSGGLNEQFF. The CDR3 DNA sequence: TGCGCCAGCAGTTCTAGCGGGGGGCTCAATGAGCAGTTCTTC.